This entry lists 17 T cell receptor beta chains sequenced from one sample in a study of blood T cell repertoires in COVID-19. Generated by immunoSEQ multiplex PCR, the TCRdb table keeps only in-frame clones and is missing some. The sample has approximately 94,000 clones, approximately 86% seen once. The source material was peripheral blood. All receptors come from a man aged 50 to 59 with active or convalescent COVID-19.

The chain couples TRBV7-9 to TRBJ2-3; TRBD2 aligns across 13 bases. With 5 bases clipped from V and 5 bases from J, the junction kept 10 bases outside the gene matches. Germline CDR1 SEHNR, CDR2 FQNEAQ (reference sequence). The CDR3 runs 17 residues. The CDR3 is CASSPPPGLAGLDTQYF. The DNA of the CDR3 is TGTGCCAGCAGCCCACCACCGGGACTAGCGGGGTTAGATACGCAGTATTTT.

The chain carries TRBV9 and TRBJ1-2, with TRBD1 matching 10 bases. The CDR3 runs to 14 residues. In germline, CDR1 is SGDLS, CDR2 YYNGEE. The V segment lost 3 bases and the J segment 9 bases; nucleotides outside the gene matches: 8. As DNA, the CDR3 is TGTGCCAGCAGCGCCCAGACAGGGGGCGAGAGCTACACCTTC. Amino acid sequence: CASSAQTGGESYTF.

The chain recombines TRBV7-2 with TRBJ2-7; perhaps TRBD2 as D (6 bases). Germline V CDR1 and CDR2: SGHTA, FQGNSA. V was clipped by 5 bases and J by 6 bases, with 23 bases between them. This CDR3 is built from 16 residues. The CDR3 coding sequence is TGTGCCAGCAGCCGGGGGAGCGCGGGCCTGGGGGGCGAGCAGTACTTC. Translating it yields CASSRGSAGLGGEQYF.

CDR3 sequence: CASSKMREALYNEQFF. CDR3 in DNA: TGTGCCAGCAGCAAAATGCGCGAGGCCCTATACAATGAGCAGTTCTTC. The chain is built from TRBV9 and TRBJ2-1; the D is unclear. The CDR3 has 16 residues. Trimming took 4 bases from V and 4 from J, leaving 18 bases between them. Germline lookup yields CDR1 SGDLS and CDR2 YYNGEE.

V usage is TRBV11-3 and J usage is TRBJ2-2; 8 positions agree with TRBD2. J was trimmed by 0 bases and V by 1 base; bases with no gene match: 1. Germline V gene lookup returns CDR1 SGHNT and CDR2 YENEEA. This CDR3 region has 16 residues. CDR3 sequence reads: CASSLAGRANTGELFF. CDR3 bases: TGTGCCAGCAGCTTAGCCGGGAGGGCGAACACCGGGGAGCTGTTTTTT.

The rearrangement joins TRBV29-1 to TRBJ2-1; tentative D call: TRBD1 (5 bases). This CDR3 has 16 amino acids. In germline, CDR1 is SQVTM, CDR2 ANQGSEA. The V gene lost 0 bases and the J gene lost 3 bases, with 15 bases spanning the gap. Here the CDR3 DNA reads TGCAGCGTTGAAGATTCAGGGCAGGGCAACTACAATGAGCAGTTCTTC. Protein sequence: CSVEDSGQGNYNEQFF.

V gene TRBV2 combines with J gene TRBJ1-4; tentatively, D is TRBD1 (5 bases). Trimming shortened V by 8 bases and J by 5 bases, and 18 bases separated the two germline ends. The length of the CDR3 is 15 residues. Germline V gene data show CDR1 as SNHLY and CDR2 as FYNNEI. DNA of the CDR3: TGTGCCAGCGGCGGGGTAGGGACCGAGAATGAAAAACTGTTTTTT. This sequence encodes CASGGVGTENEKLFF. Full variable domain (remainder filled in from reference TRBV2 and TRBJ1-4): EPEVTQTPSHQVTQMGQEVILRCVPISNHLYFYWYRQILGQKVEFLVSFYNNEISEKSEIFDDQFSVERPDGSNFTLKIRSTKLEDSAMYFCASGGVGTENEKLFFGSGTQLSVL.

V usage is TRBV27 and J usage is TRBJ2-1; 13 bases are shared with TRBD2. The V gene's germline CDR1 is MNHEY and CDR2 SMNVEV (reference sequence). J was trimmed by 8 bases and V by 3 bases; bases with no gene match: 7. The CDR3 covers 16 residues. CDR3 protein: CASSFSGLAGYDEQFF. For the CDR3, the DNA is TGTGCCAGCAGTTTCTCGGGACTAGCGGGATACGATGAGCAGTTCTTC.

This clone turned up a few times. The V call is TRBV7-8, the J call TRBJ2-2, with D perhaps TRBD2 (7 bases). The CDR3 is made up of 17 amino acids. The germline V gene encodes CDR1 SGHVS and CDR2 FQNEAQ. V gave up 5 bases and J gave up 5 bases, with 21 bases separating them. The DNA for the CDR3 is TGTGCCAGCAGCACCCTTGGAGGGGGAGGGGTTACCGGGGAGCTGTTTTTT. Translated: CASSTLGGGGVTGELFF.

The chain joins TRBV7-9 to TRBJ1-1; 7 bases agree with TRBD1. The ends lost 7 bases at V and 2 bases at J; junction bases unmatched: 4. Germline CDR1 is SEHNR and CDR2 is FQNEAQ (reference sequence). This CDR3 contains 13 residues. CDR3 residues: CASTDRANTEAFF. CDR3 nucleotide sequence: TGTGCCAGCACCGACAGGGCAAACACTGAAGCTTTCTTT.

The rearrangement links TRBV12-3 or TRBV12-4 to TRBJ2-4; D gene unclear. V lost 4 bases and J 7 bases, leaving 8 bases between the germline ends. This CDR3 has 12 amino acids. CDR3 nucleotide sequence: TGTGCCAGCAGTTCCGACGGGAACATTCAGTACTTC. Amino acid sequence: CASSSDGNIQYF.

The J gene is TRBJ2-5, the V gene TRBV24-1, with TRBD1 matching over 8 bases. This CDR3 is 14 amino acids long. J gave up 5 bases and V 7 bases, and 8 bases lay outside the gene matches. CDR1 and CDR2 from the germline V gene are KGHDR and SFDVKD. CDR3 sequence reads: CATRAQGAGETQYF. The CDR3 DNA sequence: TGTGCCACCAGAGCCCAGGGGGCTGGGGAGACCCAGTACTTC.

The gene calls are TRBV3-1 (or the pseudogene TRBV3-2) and TRBJ1-6; the D is unclear. The germline CDR1 and CDR2 sequences are LGHDT and YNNKEL (reference sequence). This CDR3 spans 14 amino acids. V shed 0 bases and J shed 4 bases, with 4 bases lying between them. DNA for the CDR3: TGTGCCAGCAGCCAAGACAGTTATAATTCACCCCTCCACTTT. Its protein is CASSQDSYNSPLHF.

The gene calls are TRBV7-9 and TRBJ2-2, with 8 bases fitting TRBD1. V trimming: 3 bases; J trimming: 5 bases; junction bases outside the gene matches: 2. The CDR3 runs 14 residues. CDR1 SEHNR and CDR2 FQNEAQ come from the germline V gene (reference sequence). The CDR3 sequence: CASSLTGETGELFF. The CDR3 nucleotides read TGTGCCAGCAGCTTGACAGGGGAGACCGGGGAGCTGTTTTTT.

The chain carries TRBV7-6 and TRBJ1-1, with 9 bases identical to TRBD1. This CDR3 comprises 14 residues. Trimming took 5 bases from V and 4 from J; bases not matched to a gene: 5. The germline V gene encodes CDR1 SGHVS and CDR2 FNYEAQ. The DNA of the CDR3 is TGTGCCAGCAGCAGAGGACAGGGGAGCACTGAAGCTTTCTTT. Protein sequence: CASSRGQGSTEAFF.

The chain employs TRBV7-9 and TRBJ1-2; a weak D match, TRBD1 (5 bases). V lost 0 bases, J lost 10 bases, and 15 bases lay in between. There are 14 residues in the CDR3. Germline assignment: CDR1 SEHNR and CDR2 FQNEAQ (reference sequence). The CDR3 bases are TGTGCCAGCAGCTTAGCTGGACACTTAGAGGTCTACACCTTC. This gives the protein CASSLAGHLEVYTF.

The rearrangement uses TRBV4-1 and TRBJ2-1; 7 nucleotides line up with TRBD2. Looked up from germline, CDR1 is MGHRA and CDR2 is YSYEKL. The CDR3 sequence is 13 residues long. V lost 0 bases, J lost 15 bases, and 8 bases stayed unmatched. The CDR3 region has the DNA TGCGCCAGCAGCCAAGAGGGCGCGGGGGTATTGTTCTTC. It translates to CASSQEGAGVLFF.